This T cell receptor (beta chain) stems from a study of OX40 agonist ivuxolimab in advanced cancers. Notes on the study in general: CD4+ and CD8+ blood T cells expanded clonally by week 6 at 0.1 to 3.0 mg/kg. Among expanded peripheral T cells, antigen specificity went undetermined.

Note on this clone: Its antigen is not identified.

The CDR3 sequence is 13 residues long. Germline V CDR1 and CDR2: SEHNR, FQNEAQ (reference sequence). The V gene lost 5 bases and the J gene lost 8 bases, with 12 bases spanning the gap. Measured with immunoSEQ multiplex PCR; TCRdb has only the in-frame clones, and not every one. The table lists roughly 93,000 clones, approximately 80% of them singletons. The genes are TRBV7-9 and TRBJ1-4, with unresolved D. This TCR was recovered from an adult with an advanced solid tumor such as melanoma, head and neck, liver or kidney cancer. The material sequenced was CD4+ or CD8+ T cells sorted from blood, taken in a trial of the OX40 agonist ivuxolimab. In DNA, the CDR3 is TGTGCCAGCAGCGGAAGTATAGCCGAAAAACTGTTTTTT. It yields the protein CASSGSIAEKLFF.